The table lists the clone carrying this T cell receptor beta chain with many counts. Its target is not known. The data are from a study of T cells in Graves' hyperthyroidism and ophthalmopathy. Study results and caveats: Model-based prediction identified ophthalmopathy a median 6.5 months prior to its onset.

V lost 7 bases, J lost 6 bases, and 16 bases lay in between. The CDR3 totals 14 residues. The CDR3 regions of TCR beta were amplified from RNA transcripts. First-round RT-PCR targeting the TCR CDR3 was performed with the HTBI primer set. TCRdb re-derived calls from the multiplex PCR reads in MiXCR, one entry per CDR3 protein. The repertoire has around 520,000 distinct CDR3 sequences, 14% of them found once; the top ten carry over 11%. Sequencing used blood. The chain links TRBV12-3 or TRBV12-4 to TRBJ2-1; the D call may be TRBD1 or TRBD2 (5 bases each). The clonotype comes from a woman aged 40 to 50 with Graves' hyperthyroidism. The CDR3 DNA reads as TGTGCCAGCACTTTGGGGGATCTGAGCAATGAGCAGTTCTTC. Its protein product is CASTLGDLSNEQFF.